This TCR beta chain was captured in a study of early T cells in non-severe SARS-CoV-2 infection. Background on the study: Unsorted whole blood bulk RNA was sequenced, with unpaired chains.

With regard to this clonotype: No antigen is known for it.

Study-wide points: There was a bias toward anti-spike CD8 responses in VDJdb matching, which missed private and CD4 specificities.

TCRdb reanalysed the 5' RACE reads using MiXCR and keeps one entry per CDR3 protein. The table has more than 55,000 distinct CDR3 sequences, approximately 4.6% seen once. The TCR sequence derives from an adult who was a healthcare worker with PCR-confirmed SARS-CoV-2 infection or an uninfected control (not recorded which). The donor label of this sample is uncertain. Sequenced here: whole blood, sampled at baseline.

The CDR3, as DNA: TGTGCCAGCAGCTATTCTAGCGGGGCCTATAGCACAGATACGCAGTATTTT. As protein: CASSYSSGAYSTDTQYF. The chain recombines TRBV11-3 with TRBJ2-3; 9 bases line up with TRBD2. Germline V gene sequence: CDR1 SGHNT, CDR2 YENEEA. Trimming cost V 4 bases and J 0 bases; bases outside gene matches: 8. The CDR3 is 17 residues long. The full variable domain, rest sourced from reference TRBV11-3 and TRBJ2-3, is EAGVVQSPRYKIIEKKQPVAFWCNPISGHNTLYWYLQNLGQGPELLIRYENEEAVDDSQLPKDRFSAERLKGVDSTLKIQPAELGDSAVYLCASSYSSGAYSTDTQYFGPGTRLTVL.